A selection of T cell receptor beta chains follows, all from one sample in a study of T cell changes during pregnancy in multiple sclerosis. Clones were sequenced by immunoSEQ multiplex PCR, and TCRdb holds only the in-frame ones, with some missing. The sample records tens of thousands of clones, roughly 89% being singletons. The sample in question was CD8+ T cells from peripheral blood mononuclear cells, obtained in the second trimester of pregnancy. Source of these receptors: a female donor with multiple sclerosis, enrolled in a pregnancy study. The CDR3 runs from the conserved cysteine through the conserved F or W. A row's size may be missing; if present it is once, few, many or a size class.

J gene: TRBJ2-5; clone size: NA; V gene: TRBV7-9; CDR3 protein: CASSSEYGQGAKETQYF
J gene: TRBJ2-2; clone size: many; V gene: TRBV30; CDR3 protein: CAWSAPDRNTGELFF
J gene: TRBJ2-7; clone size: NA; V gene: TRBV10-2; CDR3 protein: CASSGGPYEQYF
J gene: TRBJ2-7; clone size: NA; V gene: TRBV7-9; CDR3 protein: CASSLVSQGAGEQYF
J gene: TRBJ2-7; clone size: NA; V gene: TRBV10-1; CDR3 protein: CARLKRGTYEQYF
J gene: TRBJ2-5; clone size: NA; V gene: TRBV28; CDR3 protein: CASSFPGEGLNQETQYF
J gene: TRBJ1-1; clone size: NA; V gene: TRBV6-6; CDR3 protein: CASSPVVQGRSFEAFF
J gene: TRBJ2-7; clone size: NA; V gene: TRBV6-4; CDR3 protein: CASSERLDSSYEQYF
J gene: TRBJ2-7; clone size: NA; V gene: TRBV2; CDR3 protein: CASIGQVSTYEQYF
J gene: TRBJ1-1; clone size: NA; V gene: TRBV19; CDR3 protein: CASTHRSGWVEVAEAFF
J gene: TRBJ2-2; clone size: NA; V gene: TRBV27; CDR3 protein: CASASGGNTGELFF
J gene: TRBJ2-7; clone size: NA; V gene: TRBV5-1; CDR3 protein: CASSPRLGTGAREQYF
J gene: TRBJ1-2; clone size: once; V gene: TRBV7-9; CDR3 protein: CASSLGDSVMSYTF